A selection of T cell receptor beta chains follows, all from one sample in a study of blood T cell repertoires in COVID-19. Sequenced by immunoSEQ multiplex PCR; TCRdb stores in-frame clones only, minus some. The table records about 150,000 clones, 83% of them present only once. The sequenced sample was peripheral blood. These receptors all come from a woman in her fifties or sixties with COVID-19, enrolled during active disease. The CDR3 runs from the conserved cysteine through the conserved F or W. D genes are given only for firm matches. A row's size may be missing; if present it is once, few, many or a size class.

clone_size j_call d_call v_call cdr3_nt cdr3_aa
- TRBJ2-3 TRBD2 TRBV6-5 TGTGCCAGCTCCGAAGCGGGGTGGACAGATACGCAGTATTTT CASSEAGWTDTQYF
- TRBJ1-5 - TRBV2 TGTGCCAGCAGGCGGAGGGGTCAGTACAATCAGCCCCAGCATTTT CASRRRGQYNQPQHF
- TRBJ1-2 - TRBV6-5 TGTGCCAGCAGGCCCCCCCAGGGCAATGGCTACACCTTC CASRPPQGNGYTF
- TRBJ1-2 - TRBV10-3 TGTGCCATCAGTGACACAGGCTTTAACTATGGCTACACCTTC CAISDTGFNYGYTF
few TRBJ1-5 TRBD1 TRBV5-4 TGTGCCAGCAGCTCCGGGACAGGGCTAAATCAGCCCCAGCATTTT CASSSGTGLNQPQHF
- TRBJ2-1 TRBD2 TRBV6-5 TGTGCCAGCAGTTACTCGCGGGAGGCTGAGCAGTTCTTC CASSYSREAEQFF
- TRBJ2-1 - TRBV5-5 TGTGCCAGCAGCACGACTTCAACCGGCTACAATGAGCAGTTCTTC CASSTTSTGYNEQFF
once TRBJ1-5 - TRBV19 TGTGCCAGTAGAAGACCGGGACGGGGGAATAGCAATCAGCCCCAGCATTTT CASRRPGRGNSNQPQHF
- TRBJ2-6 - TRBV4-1 TGCGCCAGCAGCCAAGAACCCGGGACTCAAGGGGATCATGTCCTGACTTTC CASSQEPGTQGDHVLTF
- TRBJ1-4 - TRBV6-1 TGTGCCAGCAGTGGAGACCCGGGACAAGGAGAGGGGAGTAACGAAAAACTGTTTTTT CASSGDPGQGEGSNEKLFF
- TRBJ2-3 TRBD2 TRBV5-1 TGCGCCAGCAGCCTGGGCGGACTAGCGGGAGAGGGAGATACGCAGTATTTT CASSLGGLAGEGDTQYF
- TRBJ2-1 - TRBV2 TGTGCCAGCAGGCCTCCTTTTGGGCGTGCTGAGCAGTTCTTC CASRPPFGRAEQFF
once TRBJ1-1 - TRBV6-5 TGTGCCACCAACAGGGAGCCACGAACTATCCTTGAAGCTTTCTTT CATNREPRTILEAFF
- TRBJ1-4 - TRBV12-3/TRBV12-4 TGTGCCAGCAGCGGGTCAGTGGAAAAACTGTTTTTT CASSGSVEKLFF
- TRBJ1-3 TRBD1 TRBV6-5 TGTGCCAGCAGAAGACAGGGGGTGAACACCATATATTTT CASRRQGVNTIYF
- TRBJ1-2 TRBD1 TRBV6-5 TGTGCCAGCAGATTCGACAGGGCCTATGGCTACACCTTC CASRFDRAYGYTF
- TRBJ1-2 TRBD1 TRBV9 TGTGCCAGCAGCGTAGGGACAGGGGGTTCAGCTAACTATGGCTACACCTTC CASSVGTGGSANYGYTF
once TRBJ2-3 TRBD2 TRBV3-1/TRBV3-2 TGTGCCAGCAGCCAAGAACTAGCGGGGGGAACAGATACGCAGTATTTT CASSQELAGGTDTQYF
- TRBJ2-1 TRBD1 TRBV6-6 TGTGCCAGCAGTTACTCGTCAGGGGGCACCTACAATGAGCAGTTCTTC CASSYSSGGTYNEQFF
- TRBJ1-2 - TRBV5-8 TGTGCCAGCAGCTTGGGCTTGGGAGGCTATGGCTACACCTTC CASSLGLGGYGYTF
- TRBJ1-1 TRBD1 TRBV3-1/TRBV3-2 TGTGCCAGCAGCCGACGGACAGGGTATTTCGACACTGAAGCTTTCTTT CASSRRTGYFDTEAFF
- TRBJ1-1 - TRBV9 TGTGCCAGCAGCCGCCGGGACACCTTGAACACTGAAGCTTTCTTT CASSRRDTLNTEAFF
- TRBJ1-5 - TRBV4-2 TGTGCCAGCAGCCCCCGGGGGACTAAGAATAGCAATCAGCCCCAGCATTTT CASSPRGTKNSNQPQHF
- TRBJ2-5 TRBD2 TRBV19 TGTGCCAGTAGTATACAACTAGCGGGAGTGGAGACCCAGTACTTC CASSIQLAGVETQYF
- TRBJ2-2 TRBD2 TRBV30 TGTGCCTGGAGTGTAAGGTGGCCGGGAGGGACCGGGGAGCTGTTTTTT CAWSVRWPGGTGELFF
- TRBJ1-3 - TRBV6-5 TGTGCCAGCAGTTACGCGGGGCTAACCGGAAACACCATATATTTT CASSYAGLTGNTIYF
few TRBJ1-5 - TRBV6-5 TGTGCCAGCAGTTACGGGAGGGCGGGAGAGAATTGGCCCCAGCATTTT CASSYGRAGENWPQHF
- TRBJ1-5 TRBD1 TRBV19 TGTGCCAGTAGTCCCGACAGGGGTAGGCCCCAGCATTTT CASSPDRGRPQHF
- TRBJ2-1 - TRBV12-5 TGTGCTAGTGGTTTGCAGGGGGGTGAGCAGTTCTTC CASGLQGGEQFF
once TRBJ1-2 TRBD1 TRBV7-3 TGTGCCAGCAGCTTTGACAGGGGAGGTGGTGGCTACACCTTC CASSFDRGGGGYTF
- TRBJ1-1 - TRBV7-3 TGTGCCAGCAGCTTATCACAGGGTATGAACACTGAAGCTTTCTTT CASSLSQGMNTEAFF
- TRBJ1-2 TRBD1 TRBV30 TGTGCCTGGAACGTGGGACAGGGGGCGCATGGCTACACCTTC CAWNVGQGAHGYTF
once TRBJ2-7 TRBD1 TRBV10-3 TGTGCCATCAGTGACCCGGGACAGGGGTTCTACGAGCAGTACTTC CAISDPGQGFYEQYF